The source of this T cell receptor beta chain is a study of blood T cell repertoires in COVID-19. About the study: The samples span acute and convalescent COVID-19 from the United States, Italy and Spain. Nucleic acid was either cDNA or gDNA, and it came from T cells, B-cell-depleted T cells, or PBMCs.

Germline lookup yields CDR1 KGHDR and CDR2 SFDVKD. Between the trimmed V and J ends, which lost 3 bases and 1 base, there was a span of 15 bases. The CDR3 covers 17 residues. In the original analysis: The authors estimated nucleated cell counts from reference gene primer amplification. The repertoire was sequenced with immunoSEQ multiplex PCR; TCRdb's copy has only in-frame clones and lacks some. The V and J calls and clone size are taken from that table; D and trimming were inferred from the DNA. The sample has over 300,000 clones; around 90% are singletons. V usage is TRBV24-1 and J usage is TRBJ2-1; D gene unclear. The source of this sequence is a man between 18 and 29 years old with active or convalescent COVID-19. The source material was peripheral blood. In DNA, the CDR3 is TGTGCCACCAGTGATCCCCGTGGCACAAAATCCTACAATGAGCAGTTCTTC. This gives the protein CATSDPRGTKSYNEQFF.